Listed here are 13 T cell receptor beta chains from one sample, sequenced in a study of blood T cell repertoires in COVID-19. Clones were read by immunoSEQ multiplex PCR, and TCRdb kept only the in-frame ones, dropping some. The sample has some 240,000 clones, about 87% seen once. Sequences were obtained from PBMCs or T cells enriched from blood (not recorded which). The receptors were gathered from a woman in her thirties or forties who had been exposed to COVID-19.

V gene TRBV7-8 combines with J gene TRBJ1-1; D possibly corresponds to TRBD1 (5 bases). The germline V and J ends were trimmed by 1 base and 11 bases, with 14 bases remaining between them. CDR3 length: 13 residues. Germline V lookup: CDR1 SGHVS, CDR2 FQNEAQ. CDR3 residues: CASSLGRGEGAFF. CDR3 in DNA: TGTGCCAGCAGCTTAGGGAGGGGAGAGGGGGCTTTCTTT.

The sample holds a few counts of this clone. This chain uses TRBV7-8 with TRBJ1-4, with 10 bases aligning to TRBD1. Germline V gene sequence: CDR1 SGHVS, CDR2 FQNEAQ. The CDR3 extends over 17 amino acids. J was trimmed by 3 bases and V by 5 bases; bases with no gene match: 9. CDR3 sequence reads: CASSPSRDRGPNEKLFF. The CDR3 region has the DNA TGTGCCAGCAGCCCGTCCCGGGACAGGGGACCTAATGAAAAACTGTTTTTT. Combining the CDR3 with reference TRBV7-8 and TRBJ1-4 gives the whole variable domain GAGVSQSPRYKVAKRGQDVALRCDPISGHVSLFWYQQALGQGPEFLTYFQNEAQLDKSGLPSDRFFAERPEGSVSTLKIQRTQQEDSAVYLCASSPSRDRGPNEKLFFGSGTQLSVL.

J is TRBJ2-1 and V is TRBV5-1, with TRBD2 matching over 8 bases. The CDR3 sequence is 15 residues long. Germline trimming cut 0 bases from V and 8 bases from J; bases unmatched to any gene: 7. CDR1 is SGHRS, CDR2 YFSETQ, per germline. This CDR3 reads CASSLAVAGTDEQFF. CDR3 bases: TGCGCCAGCAGCTTGGCCGTAGCGGGGACGGATGAGCAGTTCTTC.

The J gene is TRBJ1-4, the V gene TRBV7-9; D remains ambiguous. The V gene lost 1 base and the J gene lost 13 bases, with 10 bases spanning the gap. The CDR3 length is 12 residues. Germline-derived CDR1 and CDR2 are SEHNR and FQNEAQ (reference sequence). CDR3 sequence reads: CASSLDSRGLFF. CDR3 in DNA: TGTGCCAGCAGCTTAGACTCTCGTGGACTGTTTTTT.

The chain couples TRBV6-2 or TRBV6-3 to TRBJ2-1, with a possible D match to TRBD2 (5 bases). The CDR3 is 18 residues long. Deletions cut 0 bases from V and 0 bases from J, with 15 bases between. The germline gives CDR1 MNHEY, CDR2 SVGEGT. The CDR3 bases are TGTGCCAGCAGTTACTCGACACGCACTAGAGGCTCCTACAATGAGCAGTTCTTC. Amino acid sequence: CASSYSTRTRGSYNEQFF.

This clone was observed a few times. The chain combines TRBV28 with TRBJ2-1; perhaps TRBD2 as D (5 bases). CDR3 size: 12 residues. Deletions cut 8 bases from V and 7 bases from J, with 12 bases between. Germline V CDR1 and CDR2: MDHEN, SYDVKM. The CDR3 coding sequence is TGTGCCAGCCGCCCTAGCTGGAATGAGCAGTTCTTC. It is translated as CASRPSWNEQFF. The variable domain in full, with the rest retrieved from reference TRBV28 and TRBJ2-1, is DVKVTQSSRYLVKRTGEKVFLECVQDMDHENMFWYRQDPGLGLRLIYFSYDVKMKEKGDIPEGYSVSREKKERFSLILESASTNQTSMYLCASRPSWNEQFFGPGTRLTVL.

The chain links TRBV5-1 to TRBJ1-3; perhaps TRBD1 as D (5 bases). The CDR3 spans 13 residues. V lost 1 base and J lost 4, with 6 bases in between. Germline-derived CDR1 and CDR2 are SGHRS and YFSETQ. CDR3 in amino acids: CASSLQGGNTIYF. The CDR3 DNA reads TGCGCCAGCAGCTTGCAGGGCGGAAACACCATATATTTT.

This chain uses TRBV4-3 with TRBJ1-2, with D possibly matching TRBD1 (5 bases). From germline, CDR1 is LGHNA and CDR2 YSLEER. The V end lost 1 base, the J end lost 2 bases, and 14 bases lay between the germline ends. The CDR3 is 16 residues long. The CDR3 region has the DNA TGCGCCAGCAGCCAAGCGATAACAGGAGAAAACTATGGCTACACCTTC. Its protein is CASSQAITGENYGYTF.

V is TRBV6-2 or TRBV6-3 and J is TRBJ2-3; 7 nucleotides align to TRBD2. Trimming removed 4 bases from V and 0 bases from J; junction bases left unmatched: 7. CDR1 is MNHEY and CDR2 is SVGEGT in the germline V gene. The CDR3 runs 16 residues. Here the CDR3 DNA reads TGTGCCAGCAGTTCCCCTTTGCGGGGGAGCACAGATACGCAGTATTTT. Encoded protein: CASSSPLRGSTDTQYF.

This clone was detected a few times. The CDR3 here is CASSRGGGQPQHF. CDR3 nucleotide sequence: TGCGCCAGCAGCAGAGGGGGAGGGCAGCCCCAGCATTTT. The chain is built from TRBV5-1 and TRBJ1-5; D possibly corresponds to TRBD1 (6 bases). Trimming took 4 bases from V and 7 from J, leaving 12 bases between them. This CDR3 contains 13 residues. The germline V gene has CDR1 SGHRS and CDR2 YFSETQ. The whole variable domain, filled in from reference TRBV5-1 and TRBJ1-5, reads KAGVTQTPRYLIKTRGQQVTLSCSPISGHRSVSWYQQTPGQGLQFLFEYFSETQRNKGNFPGRFSGRQFSNSRSEMNVSTLELGDSALYLCASSRGGGQPQHFGDGTRLSIL.

This chain connects TRBV27 to TRBJ2-7, with 9 bases fitting TRBD2. The CDR3 has 15 residues. V lost 2 bases and J lost 0; bases outside the gene matches: 2. CDR1 is MNHEY, CDR2 SMNVEV, per germline (reference sequence). CDR3 nucleotides: TGTGCCAGCAGTTTAAAAGCGGGGGGCTCCTACGAGCAGTACTTC. As protein: CASSLKAGGSYEQYF.

The genes are TRBV11-2 and TRBJ2-2; TRBD2 agrees at 7 bases. The junction had 11 bases not matched to a gene; V was cut back by 5 bases and J by 5 bases. The CDR3 consists of 16 residues. Germline CDR1 reads SGHAT; CDR2 reads FQNNGV. CDR3 sequence (DNA): TGTGCCAGCAGCCCAACCCGGCAGGGAGGGACCGGGGAGCTGTTTTTT. Encoded protein: CASSPTRQGGTGELFF.

This chain uses TRBV2 with TRBJ2-2, with TRBD1 matching 11 bases. CDR1 and CDR2 (germline): SNHLY, FYNNEI. CDR3 length: 20 residues. The J segment lost 1 base and the V segment lost 3 bases, leaving 13 bases of the junction unmatched. Written as DNA, the CDR3 is TGTGCCAGCAGTGAGGGCCCGCGGACAGGGGGCGCCGGGAACACCGGGGAGCTGTTTTTT. Translated: CASSEGPRTGGAGNTGELFF.